This T cell receptor beta chain was found in a study of monozygotic twins with inflammatory bowel disease. Study observations and caveats: Limited power may explain why concordant and discordant twins showed no difference in repertoire similarity.

The CDR3 is 14 residues long. In germline, CDR1 is MNHEY, CDR2 SVGEGT. Points on this clonotype: Its matching antigen is unknown.

TCRdb reprocessed the 5' RACE reads and reports one entry per CDR3 protein, with no DNA. This listing includes 210,000 or so distinct CDR3 sequences. This rearrangement joins TRBV6-2 or TRBV6-3 to TRBJ1-5; TCRdb's assignment of TRBD1 cannot be checked, as there is no DNA. The source material was blood. This TCR was recovered from a human donor with ulcerative colitis or Crohn's disease, or a healthy co-twin of an affected twin (not recorded which). The CDR3 loop is CASHRGAGNQPQHF.